The 8 T cell receptor beta chains below all came from one sample that was sequenced in a study of blood T cells in healthy people across ages. A second PCR of 7 to 11 cycles used a sample-barcoded 5' primer and a J-beta primer mix. TCRdb reprocessed the 5' RACE reads via MiXCR and lists one record per CDR3 protein. The repertoire consists of fewer than 950,000 distinct CDR3 sequences, with about 48% occurring once and the leading ten covering approximately 40%. Input material: blood. These receptors were taken from a man older than 75 in good health.

V and J are TRBV5-6 and TRBJ1-2; the D is unclear. Germline CDR1 SGHDT, CDR2 YYEEEE. This CDR3 has 13 amino acids. Trimming took off 0 bases at V and 6 bases at J, with 9 bases between the two ends. CDR3 bases: TGTGCCAGCAGCTTGGCAACCGGGAATGGCTACACCTTC. Translated: CASSLATGNGYTF.

This clonotype was seen more than once but under ten times. The chain links TRBV3-1 to TRBJ2-5; no definite D call. The CDR3 is 12 residues long. Trimming cost V 0 bases and J 5 bases, with 4 bases left between them. Germline loops: CDR1 LGHDT, CDR2 YNNKEL (reference sequence). DNA of the CDR3: TGTGCCAGCAGCCAAGAGTGGGAGACCCAGTACTTC. Residues: CASSQEWETQYF.

The V call is TRBV20-1, the J call TRBJ2-1; 13 bases are a match to TRBD2. The length of the CDR3 is 16 residues. V shed 3 bases, J shed 8 bases, and the junction held 10 bases outside the gene matches. The V gene's germline CDR1 is DFQATT and CDR2 SNEGSKA (reference sequence). CDR3 in amino acids: CSARGLAGRPKYEQFF. As DNA, the CDR3 is TGCAGTGCTAGGGGACTAGCGGGACGCCCCAAATATGAGCAGTTCTTC.

Only a few counts were recorded for this clonotype. V and J are TRBV3-1 and TRBJ2-5; 10 positions match TRBD2. The CDR3 runs to 14 residues. The V segment lost 5 bases and the J segment 5 bases; nucleotides outside the gene matches: 5. CDR1 and CDR2 from the germline V gene are LGHDT and YNNKEL (reference sequence). This CDR3 reads CASSYGTSDETQYF. CDR3 nucleotide sequence: TGTGCCAGCAGCTACGGGACTAGCGACGAGACCCAGTACTTC.

This clonotype was counted only a few times. The rearrangement joins TRBV20-1 to TRBJ2-7; 11 bases align to TRBD2. Trimming cost V 6 bases and J 2 bases; bases outside gene matches: 3. There are 13 residues in the CDR3. The germline CDR1 and CDR2 sequences are DFQATT and SNEGSKA (reference sequence). This CDR3 reads CSAWGLAAYEQYF. Written as DNA, the CDR3 is TGCAGTGCCTGGGGACTAGCGGCCTACGAGCAGTACTTC.

As regards this clonotype: A much larger clone differs from this one at a single base, so this may be a read error. The chain links TRBV12-3 or TRBV12-4 to TRBJ2-1; 7 bases fit TRBD2. The J call may be in error: the DNA end matches TRBJ2-7 better. This CDR3 comprises 13 residues. CDR3 amino acids: CASREAGTYEQYF. CDR3 DNA sequence: TGTGCCAGCAGGGAAGCGGGGACGTATGAGCAGTACTTC.

The chain uses TRBV29-1 and TRBJ2-1; D possibly corresponds to TRBD1 (5 bases). This CDR3 comprises 16 residues. Germline V gene lookup returns CDR1 SQVTM and CDR2 ANQGSEA. V was trimmed by 5 bases and J by 0 bases, leaving 17 bases between them. The CDR3 spells CSVPPSQGASYNEQFF. In DNA, the CDR3 is TGCAGCGTTCCTCCCAGTCAGGGTGCCTCCTACAATGAGCAGTTCTTC.

Only a few counts were recorded for this clonotype. The CDR3 sequence: CASSFRQTVTDYGYTF. The CDR3, as DNA: TGTGCCAGCAGCTTCCGACAGACTGTAACCGACTATGGCTACACCTTC. The V call is TRBV7-2, the J call TRBJ1-2; weak D call: TRBD1 (5 bases). The V gene's germline CDR1 is SGHTA and CDR2 FQGNSA. This CDR3 has 16 amino acids. Trimming removed 3 bases at V and 3 bases at J, with 17 bases between.